One and the same sample provided the 17 T cell receptor beta chains below, sequenced in a study of Ad26.COV2.S vaccination and SARS-CoV-2 variants. The protocol was immunoSEQ multiplex PCR, while the TCRdb copy is restricted to in-frame clones and leaves out a portion. The top ten hold around 6.4% of the sample, which has around 300,000 clones, 88% seen once. Regarding treatment: some 20 received Ad26.COV2.S at low or high dose, single or two shots; roughly 5 received placebo; per-sample allocation not given. Samples came from day 63 after the first vaccine or placebo injection. Sequenced here: peripheral blood, sampled in a trial of Ad26.COV2.S vaccine versus placebo. The receptors were sampled from a person between 18 and 65 years old who received the Ad26.COV2.S COVID-19 vaccine or a placebo.

This chain connects TRBV29-1 to TRBJ2-6; D not certain. CDR1 SQVTM and CDR2 ANQGSEA come from the germline V gene. The CDR3 sequence is 12 residues long. Trimming took 2 bases from V and 1 from J, leaving 0 bases between them. DNA of the CDR3: TGCAGCGTTGAATCTGGGGCCAACGTCCTGACTTTC. Translated, it gives CSVESGANVLTF.

This rearrangement joins TRBV6-2 or TRBV6-3 to TRBJ2-3, with 9 positions matching TRBD2. The CDR3 runs 20 residues. V shed 5 bases and J 1 base; nucleotides not matched to a gene: 19. The germline V gene encodes CDR1 MNHEY and CDR2 SVGEGT. The CDR3 DNA reads TGTGCCAGCAGTACCTGGACTAGCGTCGGATATTCGACTGGCACAGATACGCAGTATTTT. Translation gives CASSTWTSVGYSTGTDTQYF.

Regarding this clone: Different DNA sequences within this sample yield the same CDR3. The rearrangement links TRBV2 to TRBJ1-1; D is undetermined. V was shortened by 7 bases and J by 2 bases, with 8 bases between the two germline ends. There are 12 residues in the CDR3. Germline V gene lookup returns CDR1 SNHLY and CDR2 FYNNEI. DNA for the CDR3: TGTGCCAGCATTCTGCTAAACACTGAAGCTTTCTTT. The encoded protein is CASILLNTEAFF.

This chain uses TRBV4-1 with TRBJ2-1; D remains unclear. V shed 0 bases and J shed 8 bases, with 14 bases lying between them. The germline V gene has CDR1 MGHRA and CDR2 YSYEKL. This CDR3 is 15 amino acids long. The CDR3, as DNA: TGCGCCAGCAGCCAAGATAATGGATTAGGATATGAGCAGTTCTTC. It specifies CASSQDNGLGYEQFF.

This sequence joins TRBV4-3 and TRBJ2-1; 8 bases are a match to TRBD1. Per germline, CDR1 LGHNA and CDR2 YSLEER. J lost 7 bases, V lost 0 bases, and 5 bases had no gene match. CDR3 length equals 15 residues. The CDR3 is CASSQDGDRLNEQFF. CDR3 in DNA: TGCGCCAGCAGCCAAGATGGGGACAGGTTGAATGAGCAGTTCTTC.

This chain connects TRBV6-6 to TRBJ1-2; 7 bases are a match to TRBD1. CDR1 is MNHNY, CDR2 SVGAGI, per germline (reference sequence). V was pared by 5 bases and J by 4 bases, with 4 bases of the junction left unmatched. The CDR3 has 13 amino acids. DNA of the CDR3: TGTGCCAGCAGTAACAGGGGTGTCTATGGCTACACCTTC. Its protein product is CASSNRGVYGYTF.

V gene TRBV19 combines with J gene TRBJ1-5; 8 nucleotides agree with TRBD1. The CDR3 is made up of 14 amino acids. Germline lookup yields CDR1 LNHDA and CDR2 SQIVND (reference sequence). Losses at the gene ends were 8 bases for V and 2 bases for J; bases not matched to a gene: 5. DNA for the CDR3: TGTGCCAGTGCGGGACAGGTGGGCAATCAGCCCCAGCATTTT. It encodes CASAGQVGNQPQHF.

This chain links TRBV14 with TRBJ2-3; D is ambiguous. Germline lookup yields CDR1 SGHDN and CDR2 FVKESK. CDR3 length: 15 amino acids. With 2 bases removed from V and 3 bases from J, the gap between germline ends came to 12 bases. The CDR3 coding sequence is TGTGCCAGCAGCCAAATCATGGGTACTACAGATACGCAGTATTTT. Amino acid sequence: CASSQIMGTTDTQYF.

This clone appeared a single time. J is TRBJ2-1 and V is TRBV7-2; 12 bases match TRBD2. The CDR3 totals 15 residues. The germline CDR1 and CDR2 sequences are SGHTA and FQGNSA. Trimming at V came to 5 bases and at J to 10 bases, leaving 9 bases not matched to a gene. CDR3 sequence (DNA): TGTGCCAGCAGCCCCCCTAGCGGGAGGGCCAGGGAGCAGTTCTTC. It specifies CASSPPSGRAREQFF. The full variable domain, its missing parts supplied by reference TRBV7-2 and TRBJ2-1, is GAGVSQSPSNKVTEKGKDVELRCDPISGHTALYWYRQSLGQGLEFLIYFQGNSAPDKSGLPSDRFSAERTGGSVSTLTIQRTQQEDSAVYLCASSPPSGRAREQFFGPGTRLTVL.

The V call is TRBV9, the J call TRBJ1-2, with 7 bases aligning to TRBD1. Germline V gene data show CDR1 as SGDLS and CDR2 as YYNGEE. The CDR3 spans 15 residues. Germline trimming cut 3 bases from V and 3 bases from J; bases unmatched to any gene: 8. The CDR3 sequence: CASSESGTADYGYTF. Here the CDR3 DNA reads TGTGCCAGCAGCGAGTCCGGGACAGCGGACTATGGCTACACCTTC.

This sequence joins TRBV23-1 and TRBJ1-2; no reliable D call. TRBV23-1 is marked as an open reading frame, function uncertain. This CDR3 has 15 residues. Trimming pared 3 bases from V and 0 bases from J, leaving 11 bases between. In DNA form, the CDR3 reads TGCGCCAGCAGTCAGTTTAGCACTACTAACTATGGCTACACCTTC. It codes for CASSQFSTTNYGYTF.

The chain employs TRBV5-1 and TRBJ2-6; 10 nucleotides align to TRBD1. CDR1 is SGHRS and CDR2 is YFSETQ in the germline V gene. CDR3 length equals 17 residues. With V trimmed by 2 bases and J by 0 bases, 2 bases remained unmatched. DNA of the CDR3: TGCGCCAGCAGCTTTGGACAGGGGGGCTCTGGGGCCAACGTCCTGACTTTC. It codes for CASSFGQGGSGANVLTF. Supplemented by reference TRBV5-1 and TRBJ2-6, the full variable domain reads KAGVTQTPRYLIKTRGQQVTLSCSPISGHRSVSWYQQTPGQGLQFLFEYFSETQRNKGNFPGRFSGRQFSNSRSEMNVSTLELGDSALYLCASSFGQGGSGANVLTFGAGSRLTVL.

V usage is TRBV6-2 or TRBV6-3 and J usage is TRBJ2-2; the D gene is possibly TRBD2 (5 bases). With 5 bases removed from V and 6 bases from J, the gap between germline ends came to 19 bases. This CDR3 has 16 residues. The germline CDR1 and CDR2 sequences are MNHEY and SVGEGT. The CDR3 sequence: CASSGRSQSKAGELFF. The CDR3 nucleotides read TGTGCCAGCAGTGGGAGAAGCCAGAGTAAAGCCGGGGAGCTGTTTTTT.

The chain uses TRBV21-1 and TRBJ1-1. TRBV21-1 is recorded as a pseudogene. The CDR3 loop spans 15 amino acids. In DNA, the CDR3 is TGTGCCAGCAGCAATAGGGTCCCAAAGAGGACTGAAGCTTTCTTT. Protein: CASSNRVPKRTEAFF.

This chain joins TRBV9 and TRBJ2-3, with TRBD2 as a possible D gene (5 bases). V lost 0 bases to trimming and J lost 3 bases, with 11 bases between them. CDR1 SGDLS and CDR2 YYNGEE come from the germline V gene. CDR3 length equals 15 residues. CDR3: CASSVELVPTDTQYF. In DNA form, the CDR3 reads TGTGCCAGCAGCGTAGAACTAGTTCCGACAGATACGCAGTATTTT.

The chain couples TRBV4-2 to TRBJ2-7, with a tentative D call TRBD2 (6 bases). Germline V lookup: CDR1 LGHNA, CDR2 YNFKEQ. The CDR3 runs 14 residues. The V end lost 2 bases, the J end lost 2 bases, and 10 bases lay between the germline ends. The CDR3 DNA follows: TGTGCCAGCAGCCAATCGCGGGACGCCTACGAGCAGTACTTC. This translates into CASSQSRDAYEQYF.

Concerning this clone itself: At one boundary the junction diverges from the germline segment, which might be a read error. In the same sample, other DNA sequences code for this CDR3. This rearrangement joins TRBV12-5 to TRBJ2-7, with a possible D match to TRBD2 (6 bases). Germline loops: CDR1 LGHNT, CDR2 FRNRAP. The CDR3 is 17 residues long. The CDR3 nucleotides are TGTGCCAGTGGTTTGGGAGGTAGAGGGTTATACTCCTACGAGCAGTACTTC. This codes for CASGLGGRGLYSYEQYF.